This T cell receptor (beta chain) stems from a study of T cells in Graves' hyperthyroidism and ophthalmopathy. Across the whole study: Peripheral blood was drawn at first diagnosis, prior to all treatment.

This clonotype was picked up one time. This may arise from a read error, as a much more abundant clone is one base away. Trimming cost V 4 bases and J 7 bases; bases outside gene matches: 11. In germline, CDR1 is MGHRA, CDR2 YSYEKL. This CDR3 has 17 amino acids. RNA transcripts provided the source from which TCR beta CDR3 regions were amplified. Using the HTBI primer set, a first-round RT-PCR was run on the TCR CDR3. Each CDR3 protein gets one entry after TCRdb re-called the multiplex PCR reads with MiXCR. In the table there are around 350,000 distinct CDR3 sequences, over 15% of which are singletons. The chain links TRBV4-1 to TRBJ1-6; TRBD1 matches 9 bases. This sequence originates from a woman aged 18-30 years with Graves' hyperthyroidism. Sequencing used blood. The CDR3 loop is CASSRILRDRDNSPLHF. The CDR3 DNA sequence: TGCGCCAGCAGCCGCATACTCCGGGACAGGGACAATTCACCCCTCCACTTT.